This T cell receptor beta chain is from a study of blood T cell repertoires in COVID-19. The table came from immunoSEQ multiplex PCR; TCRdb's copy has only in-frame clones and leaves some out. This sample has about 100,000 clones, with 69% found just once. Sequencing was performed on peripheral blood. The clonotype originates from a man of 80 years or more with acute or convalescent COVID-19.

The CDR3 is CASSPVTGQGDTQYF. CDR3 nucleotide sequence: TGTGCCAGCTCACCCGTGACAGGGCAGGGGGATACGCAGTATTTT. The chain employs TRBV18 and TRBJ2-3; TRBD1 matches at 7 bases. The CDR3 spans 15 residues. The J segment lost 6 bases and the V segment lost 3 bases, leaving 9 bases of the junction unmatched. Per the germline V gene, CDR1 is KGHSH and CDR2 is LQKENI.